Each of the 17 T cell receptor beta chains below was sequenced from the same sample in a study of cytomegalovirus exposure and HLA in healthy donors. The PCR had 60 Vbeta and 13 Jbeta primers. TCRdb's copy holds only in-frame clones and misses some; the assay was immunoSEQ multiplex PCR. The sample includes 75,000 to 100,000 clones, approximately 73% seen only once; the top ten take under 4.5%. The sample taken for sequencing was PBMCs. All receptors derive from a man aged 35-49 years in good health and CMV-seronegative.

The gene calls are TRBV12-5 and TRBJ2-3; D is unresolved. There are 14 residues in the CDR3. The V and J ends lost 5 bases and 0 bases respectively, with 9 bases between them. Germline loops: CDR1 LGHNT, CDR2 FRNRAP. The CDR3 DNA sequence: TGTGCTAGTGGTCCAACAGATAGCACAGATACGCAGTATTTT. Protein: CASGPTDSTDTQYF.

A note on this clone: Lacking the conserved final phenylalanine or tryptophan, this CDR3 likely reflects a read error. The limits of the CDR3 on the DNA are not certain, so only TCRdb's listed CDR3 is given. V gene TRBV28 combines with J gene TRBJ1-4; the table's D call TRBD1 went unverified against the DNA. The germline CDR1 and CDR2 sequences are MDHEN and SYDVKM. The CDR3 numbers 11 amino acids, ends counted. Here the CDR3 reads CASSLLGTGGL.

There are a few counts of this clone. The chain's CDR3 is CASSALRDRLLGEQYF. In DNA, the CDR3 is TGTGCCAGCAGCGCTCTGCGGGACAGGCTACTGGGAGAGCAGTACTTC. The chain carries TRBV5-6 and TRBJ2-7, with 8 bases aligning to TRBD1. With V trimmed by 4 bases and J by 7 bases, 16 bases remained unmatched. This CDR3 has 16 amino acids. CDR1 is SGHDT, CDR2 YYEEEE, per germline.

This chain connects TRBV4-1 to TRBJ2-2; possible D gene TRBD1, 6 bases. The V gene lost 1 base and the J gene lost 5 bases, with 14 bases spanning the gap. Germline CDR1 and CDR2: MGHRA and YSYEKL. The CDR3 spans 16 residues. The DNA of the CDR3 is TGCGCCAGCAGCCAAGCAACAGGGTGGGGAACCGGGGAGCTGTTTTTT. It specifies CASSQATGWGTGELFF.

This chain uses TRBV29-1 with TRBJ2-3; TRBD2 might be the D (7 bases). Trimming took 6 bases from V and 1 from J, leaving 17 bases between them. This CDR3 region has 15 residues. CDR1 is SQVTM, CDR2 ANQGSEA, per germline. For the CDR3, the DNA is TGCAGCGTAGCAAGGGGGGGCCGGGGCACAGATACGCAGTATTTT. It yields the protein CSVARGGRGTDTQYF.

With respect to this clone: A junction end diverges from the germline sequence, so it may reflect a read error. The chain has TRBV29-1 and TRBJ1-1, with D unresolved. The CDR3 extends over 12 amino acids. Germline V gives CDR1 SQVTM, CDR2 ANQGSEA. CDR3 sequence reads: CSVGEVTGLIHF. Written as DNA, the CDR3 is TGCAGCGTCGGAGAGGTAACGGGTTTAATACATTTT. Looking up the rest from reference TRBV29-1 and TRBJ1-1 gives the full variable domain: SAVISQKPSRDICQRGTSLTIQCQVDSQVTMMFWYRQQPGQSLTLIATANQGSEATYESGFVIDKFPISRPNLTFSTLTVSNMSPEDSSIYLCSVGEVTGLIHFGQGTRLTVV.

This chain joins TRBV2 and TRBJ2-3, with TRBD1 matching 11 bases. The CDR3 runs to 16 residues. In germline, CDR1 is SNHLY, CDR2 FYNNEI. Trimming at V came to 7 bases and at J to 11 bases, leaving 17 bases not matched to a gene. CDR3 nucleotides: TGTGCCAGCAACCTCCCCCGGGACAGGGGGTATTTAGGGCAGTATTTT. It codes for CASNLPRDRGYLGQYF.

The chain has TRBV4-2 and TRBJ1-2; TRBD1 is a possible D gene (5 bases). This CDR3 region has 13 residues. With 9 bases removed from V and 2 bases from J, the gap between germline ends came to 13 bases. CDR1 is LGHNA and CDR2 is YNFKEQ in the germline V gene. The CDR3 DNA is TGTGCCAGGCCGGGCGGGGGGAACTATGGCTACACCTTC. Encoded protein: CARPGGGNYGYTF.

This clone was detected only a few times. The J gene is TRBJ2-3, the V gene TRBV5-5; TRBD2 matches 12 bases. J gave up 6 bases and V 4 bases, and 9 bases lay outside the gene matches. The germline CDR1 and CDR2 sequences are SGHKS and YYEKEE (reference sequence). The CDR3 consists of 16 residues. CDR3 sequence (DNA): TGTGCCAGCAGCCGAGAGCTAGCGGGGGGGAGGGATACGCAGTATTTT. Translating it yields CASSRELAGGRDTQYF. Looking up the rest from reference TRBV5-5 and TRBJ2-3 gives the full variable domain: DAGVTQSPTHLIKTRGQQVTLRCSPISGHKSVSWYQQVLGQGPQFIFQYYEKEERGRGNFPDRFSARQFPNYSSELNVNALLLGDSALYLCASSRELAGGRDTQYFGPGTRLTVL.

The rearrangement joins TRBV7-2 to TRBJ1-3; D is uncertain. Per the germline V gene, CDR1 is SGHTA and CDR2 is FQGNSA. The V end was cut by 5 bases, the J end by 0 bases, with 14 bases between. The CDR3 is 16 residues long. This CDR3 is CASSHPKTSSGNTIYF. The CDR3 bases are TGTGCCAGCAGCCACCCGAAAACGAGCTCTGGAAACACCATATATTTT.

This chain uses TRBV4-1 with TRBJ2-2; 7 bases match TRBD1. With V trimmed by 0 bases and J by 5 bases, 3 bases remained unmatched. Per the germline V gene, CDR1 is MGHRA and CDR2 is YSYEKL. The CDR3 is made up of 15 amino acids. CDR3 bases: TGCGCCAGCAGCCAAGAAGGCAGGGGGACCGGGGAGCTGTTTTTT. Its translation: CASSQEGRGTGELFF.

The chain combines TRBV19 with TRBJ1-1, with 7 positions matching TRBD1. V dropped 9 bases and J dropped 3; count of bases not matched to a gene: 10. The germline V gene has CDR1 LNHDA and CDR2 SQIVND (reference sequence). The CDR3 covers 14 residues. CDR3 residues: CASTDRSGDTEAFF. The CDR3 nucleotides read TGTGCCAGCACGGACAGGTCCGGGGACACTGAAGCTTTCTTT.

The chain links TRBV2 to TRBJ1-2; D call uncertain. Trimming removed 8 bases at V and 8 bases at J, with 27 bases between. CDR1 and CDR2 from the germline V gene are SNHLY and FYNNEI. The CDR3 totals 16 residues. CDR3 bases: TGTGCCAGCTCCTTCGCAACGGGTCTCACGCCGGGGGGCTACACCTTC. Its protein is CASSFATGLTPGGYTF.

The chain couples TRBV6-6 to TRBJ2-7, with 7 bases lining up with TRBD1. Germline V gene sequence: CDR1 MNHNY, CDR2 SVGAGI (reference sequence). The trim removed 5 bases at V and 2 bases at J, leaving 0 bases unmatched. The CDR3 runs to 12 residues. CDR3 amino acids: CASSTGAYEQYF. The CDR3, as DNA: TGTGCCAGCAGTACAGGGGCCTACGAGCAGTACTTC.

J is TRBJ1-1 and V is TRBV5-4; weak D call: TRBD1 (6 bases). V shed 4 bases and J shed 0 bases, with 16 bases lying between them. CDR3 length equals 16 residues. Germline V gene data show CDR1 as SGHNT and CDR2 as YYREEE (reference sequence). The CDR3 protein is CASSAAQQGLNTEAFF. The CDR3 nucleotides are TGTGCCAGCAGCGCAGCACAACAGGGCTTGAACACTGAAGCTTTCTTT.

V usage is TRBV29-1 and J usage is TRBJ1-2, with TRBD1 matching 7 bases. This CDR3 comprises 12 residues. CDR1 is SQVTM and CDR2 is ANQGSEA in the germline V gene. J was trimmed by 4 bases and V by 6 bases; bases with no gene match: 5. CDR3 region: CSVATGTYGYTF. The CDR3 DNA follows: TGCAGCGTAGCGACAGGGACCTATGGCTACACCTTC.

The chain links TRBV7-9 to TRBJ1-1; D unresolved. V was shortened by 5 bases and J by 3 bases, with 10 bases between the two germline ends. The CDR3 covers 13 residues. CDR1 and CDR2 (germline): SEHNR, FQNEAQ (reference sequence). The CDR3 reads CASSPLRDTEAFF. The CDR3 DNA follows: TGTGCCAGCAGCCCCCTGCGAGACACTGAAGCTTTCTTT. Based on the CDR3 plus reference TRBV7-9 and TRBJ1-1, the full variable domain is DTGVSQNPRHKITKRGQNVTFRCDPISEHNRLYWYRQTLGQGPEFLTYFQNEAQLEKSRLLSDRFSAERPKGSFSTLEIQRTEQGDSAMYLCASSPLRDTEAFFGQGTRLTVV.